This T cell receptor beta chain was identified in a study of T cell responses to AZD1222 COVID-19 vaccine. Study results and limitations: Spike regions recognized by vaccine-associated CD4 TCRs spanned the protein, led by 160-218 and 743-854. Two AZD1222 doses significantly raised spike-specific TCR breadth and depth over controls. Seropositivity was recorded at baseline in only 6 or 7 AZD1222 recipients. Females outnumbered males among donors, who were mostly white British; clonal diversity was possibly underestimated.

Profiling relied on immunoSEQ multiplex PCR, and the TCRdb table lists in-frame clones only, not all of them. The sample lists 150,000 to 250,000 clones, about 89% seen once, with nearly 3.5% in the top ten. Note on this clone: Its antigen is currently unknown.

This specimen consisted of peripheral blood, obtained 28 days after the second AZD1222 dose. This clonotype was obtained from an adult who received the AZD1222 COVID-19 vaccine.

CDR3 nucleotide sequence: TGTGCCAGCAGAAGAACAGGAATGCTTATGAACACTGAAGCTTTCTTT. Translated: CASRRTGMLMNTEAFF. This chain links TRBV5-4 with TRBJ1-1, with D maybe TRBD1 (5 bases). Trimming removed 5 bases from V and 0 bases from J, with 17 bases in between. The CDR3 sequence is 16 residues long. Germline-derived CDR1 and CDR2 are SGHNT and YYREEE (reference sequence).